This T cell receptor beta chain stems from a study of OX40 agonist ivuxolimab in advanced cancers. With regard to the full study: Ivuxolimab was a fully human IgG2 agonistic monoclonal antibody targeting the costimulatory receptor OX40 (CD134). Of the approximately 54 dose-escalation patients, hepatocellular carcinoma was present in approximately 20, melanoma in approximately 15, renal cell carcinoma in 9 and head and neck cancer in 9. The dose-escalation cohort was about 87% male with a mean age of about 54 years, ranging from roughly 20 to 80. The paper reports the monotherapy dose-escalation portion (N of about 56 patients) of the phase I ivuxolimab trial. Prior anti-PD-1, anti-PD-L1 or anti-CTLA-4 therapy was permitted, and 40% to 50% of dose-escalation patients had received checkpoint inhibitors. Intravenous ivuxolimab was administered to patients every 2 weeks at six dose levels: 0.01, 0.1, 0.3, 1.5, 3 and 10 mg/kg. Partial responses were achieved by three dose-escalation patients, of whom one had hepatocellular carcinoma and two had cutaneous melanoma. Peripheral TCRbeta sequencing was intended to test whether TCR sequence diversity was altered and clonal T-cell expansion was caused by ivuxolimab. General study outcomes and caveats: After ivuxolimab, more expanded clones were found on average in CD8+ T cells than in CD4+ T cells. Low levels of normalized T-cell clonal expansion were also seen in some patients who did not respond. The antigen specificity of the clonally expanded peripheral T cells was not determined. In partial responders in the 0.1-3.0 mg/kg groups, normalized peripheral clonal expansion was found to be among the lowest, especially among CD8+ T cells. At doses of 0.1 to 3.0 mg/kg, clonal expansion of both CD4+ and CD8+ T cells in blood was seen between baseline and week 6.

Genomic DNA was extracted from sorted cells for sequencing of the TCRbeta CDR3 region. The immunoSEQ Assay was used to sequence the TCRbeta CDR3 regions. Held by TCRdb, this immuneACCESS table contains in-frame sequences only and omits some clones. Under half of the omission traces to an unresolved V gene where checked; the cause of the rest is unknown. The sample table records 70,000 to 95,000 clones; around four fifths of these occur just once. Approximately 0.8% of the sample is taken by the ten largest. The trial excluded patients who had a history of autoimmune disease or were on systemic immunosuppression. Peripheral blood for TCR sequencing was collected from all dose cohorts at baseline, on cycle 4 day 1, and on cycle 7 day 1. The samples were taken from a phase I, first-in-human, multicenter, open-label dose-escalation trial of ivuxolimab. Adults with locally advanced or metastatic head and neck squamous cell, hepatocellular, melanoma or renal cell carcinoma were enrolled in the trial. Before TCR sequencing, CD4+ T cells and CD8+ T cells were sorted from peripheral blood as separate populations.

CDR3 length: 15 amino acids, cysteine to phenylalanine. Only the CDR3 portion is preserved as DNA: 45 bases, with reading frame beginning at the first base. CDR1 and CDR2, per the germline V gene, are SGHRS and YFSETQ. Deletion took 4 bases off V and 6 bases off J, with a span of 16 bases between the germline ends. This clone was picked up a small number of times. The antigen this receptor binds is unknown. No quality values exist for individual bases; no much larger clone is one base distant. This sequence was found in an adult with an advanced solid tumor such as melanoma, head and neck, liver or kidney cancer. Recombination linked TRBV5-1 to TRBJ2-2, with the D gene tentatively TRBD1 or TRBD2, based on 5 matching bases in each. The material sequenced was CD4+ or CD8+ T cells sorted from blood, taken in a trial of the OX40 agonist ivuxolimab. The CDR3 sequence is CASSEDSLGAGELFF. The nucleotides read TGCGCCAGCAGCGAGGATTCCCTGGGGGCCGGGGAGCTGTTTTTT.